These 18 T cell receptor beta chains share one sample of origin, sequenced in a study of shared clonotypes between healthy human individuals. Assay: immunoSEQ multiplex PCR; the TCRdb copy retains only in-frame clones and omits some. Of fewer than 600,000 clones in the sample, roughly 78% were seen once. Sequencing input: PBMCs. The receptors derive from a woman in her 40s in good health. Some clones in this sample may be carry-over from other donors' samples.

The chain joins TRBV28 to TRBJ1-2, with D unresolved. The CDR3 is 12 amino acids. Germline values: CDR1 MDHEN, CDR2 SYDVKM. V gave up 7 bases and J gave up 3 bases, with 9 bases separating them. The CDR3 DNA sequence: TGTGCCAGCATTGGCTGGGACTATGGCTACACCTTC. Amino acid sequence: CASIGWDYGYTF.

J is TRBJ2-2 and V is TRBV7-9; the D gene is possibly TRBD1 (5 bases). V was trimmed by 2 bases and J by 4 bases, leaving 11 bases between them. CDR3 length: 15 residues. The germline CDR1 and CDR2 sequences are SEHNR and FQNEAQ (reference sequence). The CDR3 is CASSLFAGFTGELFF. The CDR3 DNA reads TGTGCCAGCAGCTTATTCGCAGGGTTCACCGGGGAGCTGTTTTTT.

The chain carries TRBV29-1 and TRBJ1-2; D gene uncertain. The CDR3 length is 14 residues. Trimming took off 4 bases at V and 1 base at J, with 13 bases between the two ends. Germline CDR1 SQVTM, CDR2 ANQGSEA. Here the CDR3 DNA reads TGCAGCGTTGTACAGCTCACTGGTAACTATGGCTACACCTTC. The encoded protein is CSVVQLTGNYGYTF.

The V gene is TRBV7-3, the J gene TRBJ2-1; 9 bases map to TRBD2. CDR1 is SGHTA and CDR2 is FQGTGA in the germline V gene. This CDR3 region has 14 residues. V was clipped by 5 bases and J by 5 bases; unmatched bases: 4. This CDR3 is CASSLGTSHNEQFF. The CDR3 DNA follows: TGTGCCAGCAGCCTCGGGACTAGCCACAATGAGCAGTTCTTC.

The chain carries TRBV7-6 and TRBJ2-1, with no clear D. Germline loops: CDR1 SGHVS, CDR2 FNYEAQ. This CDR3 is 13 amino acids long. The ends were cut back, 5 bases at V and 5 bases at J, with 10 bases in the middle. CDR3 protein: CASSRSSNNEQFF. Here the CDR3 DNA reads TGTGCCAGCAGCCGTTCTTCCAACAATGAGCAGTTCTTC.

This chain joins TRBV6-5 and TRBJ2-6; perhaps TRBD1 as D (5 bases). V was shortened by 6 bases and J by 0 bases, with 6 bases between the two germline ends. Germline V gene lookup returns CDR1 MNHEY and CDR2 SVGAGI. The CDR3 has 14 residues. CDR3 sequence reads: CASRQVSGANVLTF. DNA for the CDR3: TGTGCCAGCAGACAGGTCTCTGGGGCCAACGTCCTGACTTTC.

The V gene is TRBV19, the J gene TRBJ2-1; 7 bases are a match to TRBD2. J lost 7 bases, V lost 2 bases, and 5 bases had no gene match. The CDR3 has 14 amino acids. From germline, CDR1 is LNHDA and CDR2 SQIVND (reference sequence). CDR3 sequence (DNA): TGTGCCAGTAGTATACCCGGACTAGAAAATGAGCAGTTCTTC. Translating it yields CASSIPGLENEQFF. Based on the CDR3 plus reference TRBV19 and TRBJ2-1, the full variable domain is DGGITQSPKYLFRKEGQNVTLSCEQNLNHDAMYWYRQDPGQGLRLIYYSQIVNDFQKGDIAEGYSVSREKKESFPLTVTSAQKNPTAFYLCASSIPGLENEQFFGPGTRLTVL.

This clone came up many times. The CDR3 region is CASSLAKMRKTYEQYF. The CDR3 DNA reads TGTGCCAGCAGCTTAGCGAAGATGCGGAAAACCTACGAGCAGTACTTC. This chain joins TRBV7-8 and TRBJ2-7; D gene uncertain. V was cut by 0 bases and J by 2 bases, with 14 bases left in between. This CDR3 spans 16 amino acids. Germline loops: CDR1 SGHVS, CDR2 FQNEAQ.

The CDR3: CASSISPGNQPQHF. DNA of the CDR3: TGTGCCAGTAGTATAAGCCCCGGAAATCAGCCCCAGCATTTT. The chain links TRBV19 to TRBJ1-5; the D is unclear. Trimming cost V 2 bases and J 4 bases, with 9 bases left between them. CDR1 is LNHDA, CDR2 SQIVND, per germline (reference sequence). The CDR3 is 14 amino acids.

The V and J genes are TRBV19 and TRBJ2-4; 8 bases line up with TRBD1. The CDR3 has 14 residues. Trimming at V came to 2 bases and at J to 6 bases, leaving 3 bases not matched to a gene. In germline, CDR1 is LNHDA, CDR2 SQIVND (reference sequence). CDR3 residues: CASSIRTGLNIQYF. Written as DNA, the CDR3 is TGTGCCAGTAGTATACGGACAGGGCTAAACATTCAGTACTTC.

This chain's CDR3 is CASSPTGTGPYF. CDR3 nucleotides: TGTGCCAGCAGCCCAACCGGGACAGGCCCTTACTTC. The rearrangement uses TRBV7-9 and TRBJ2-7; 8 bases map to TRBD1. CDR1 SEHNR and CDR2 FQNEAQ come from the germline V gene (reference sequence). This CDR3 has 12 amino acids. The V and J ends lost 5 bases and 13 bases, in that order; junction bases with no gene match: 10.

The chain carries TRBV9 and TRBJ2-1, with D possibly matching TRBD2 (6 bases). Germline V lookup: CDR1 SGDLS, CDR2 YYNGEE. This CDR3 spans 16 amino acids. Trimming shortened V by 0 bases and J by 3 bases, and 13 bases separated the two germline ends. As DNA, the CDR3 is TGTGCCAGCAGCGTAGATTCGGGGGTCGGCTACAATGAGCAGTTCTTC. Its translation is CASSVDSGVGYNEQFF.

The rearrangement links TRBV15 to TRBJ2-1, with TRBD2 identical over 7 bases. Germline V gives CDR1 LNHNV, CDR2 YYDKDF (reference sequence). The CDR3 totals 20 residues. The ends lost 6 bases at V and 2 bases at J; junction bases unmatched: 22. In DNA, the CDR3 is TGTGCCACCAGAACCCCAGCGGGCCCGGGACTACCTTTCACCTACAATGAGCAGTTCTTC. This codes for CATRTPAGPGLPFTYNEQFF.

As regards this clone: The sample contains more than one DNA sequence encoding this CDR3. V usage is TRBV2 and J usage is TRBJ2-5; perhaps TRBD1 as D (5 bases). This CDR3 contains 12 residues. V was cut by 4 bases and J by 4 bases, with 7 bases left in between. The V gene's germline CDR1 is SNHLY and CDR2 FYNNEI. The CDR3 region is CASSGQGETQYF. Written as DNA, the CDR3 is TGTGCCAGCAGTGGGCAGGGAGAGACCCAGTACTTC. Together with reference TRBV2 and TRBJ2-5, the CDR3 gives the full variable domain: EPEVTQTPSHQVTQMGQEVILRCVPISNHLYFYWYRQILGQKVEFLVSFYNNEISEKSEIFDDQFSVERPDGSNFTLKIRSTKLEDSAMYFCASSGQGETQYFGPGTRLLVL.

The rearrangement links TRBV6-1 to TRBJ1-5, with 9 bases identical to TRBD1. CDR3 length equals 15 residues. CDR1 and CDR2 (germline): MNHNS, SASEGT. With 0 bases clipped from V and 9 bases from J, the junction kept 6 bases outside the gene matches. CDR3 nucleotide sequence: TGTGCCAGCAGTGAAGCGGGACAGGGACTCTGGCCCCAGCATTTT. Protein: CASSEAGQGLWPQHF.

The chain is built from TRBV11-1 and TRBJ2-5; 12 bases line up with TRBD2. Germline trimming cut 5 bases from V and 5 bases from J; bases unmatched to any gene: 3. Per germline, CDR1 SGHAT and CDR2 FQDESV (reference sequence). The CDR3 extends over 14 amino acids. The CDR3 DNA is TGTGCCAGCAGCCAGACTAGCGGGAGCGAGACCCAGTACTTC. Its translation: CASSQTSGSETQYF.

V is TRBV18 and J is TRBJ2-1; D not resolved. CDR1 and CDR2 from the germline V gene are KGHSH and LQKENI. CDR3 size: 12 residues. The ends were cut back, 4 bases at V and 5 bases at J, with 6 bases in the middle. The CDR3 DNA sequence: TGTGCCAGCTCACTTCCCAACAATGAGCAGTTCTTC. Encoded protein: CASSLPNNEQFF.

This chain connects TRBV2 to TRBJ1-3, with D unresolved. CDR3 length: 16 amino acids. The germline gives CDR1 SNHLY, CDR2 FYNNEI. Between the trimmed V and J ends, which lost 2 bases and 0 bases, there was a span of 11 bases. The CDR3 here is CASSERSTYSGNTIYF. The DNA for the CDR3 is TGTGCCAGCAGTGAACGGTCAACCTACTCTGGAAACACCATATATTTT.